This T cell receptor (beta chain) was observed in a study of T-cell reconstitution after alpha-beta-depleted transplantation in children. Findings of the study overall: Where alpha-beta T cells came from about two months after transplant was reportedly several hundred expanded graft clones. Some patients' high day-60 TCRbeta diversity was traced to surviving recipient T cells and thymic progenitors. It was newly produced T cells that mostly accounted for T-cell counts and diversity one year after transplant.

V was pared by 6 bases and J by 3 bases, with 5 bases of the junction left unmatched. Germline CDR1 is WSHSY and CDR2 is SAAADI. This CDR3 region has 14 residues. Construction of the TCRbeta library involved unique molecular identifiers. TCRdb reprocessed the PCR reads with MiXCR, giving one entry per CDR3 protein. The table records 200,000 to 250,000 distinct CDR3 sequences, under 30% of them present only once. For this clonotype: Its antigen is not identified.

The source of this sequence is a female patient younger than 10 who had a stem cell transplant for congenital amegakaryocytic thrombocytopenia, so the T cells may come from the graft donor. The sample consisted of PBMCs, mostly from graft donor cells, taken 360 days after TCRalphabeta/CD19-depleted stem cell transplant. The chain is built from TRBV10-2 and TRBJ2-1; 7 bases are shared with TRBD2. The CDR3: CASRAGPIYNEQFF. DNA of the CDR3: TGCGCCAGCAGAGCGGGACCTATCTACAATGAGCAGTTCTTC.